This T cell receptor beta chain derives from a study of CXCR3-negative and CXCR3-positive naive CD8 T cells. Study results and limitations: Relative to CXCR3-negative naive cells, CXCR3-positive naive cells had more hydrophobic TRB CDR3s.

CD45RO-CCR7+CD27+CD95- expression identified naive CD8+ T cells. Carrying UMI labels, the TRB cDNA libraries were prepared through 5' RACE. TCRdb re-called the 5' RACE reads, yielding one record per CDR3 amino acid sequence without DNA. This table lists 120,000 to 150,000 distinct CDR3 sequences. The CDR3 contains 15 residues. Per germline, CDR1 MNHEY and CDR2 SMNVEV (reference sequence). Details on this clonotype: Its specificity is not known.

The specimen sequenced was naive CXCR3+ CD8+ T cells from blood. Specified subset: CD45RO-CCR7+CD27+CD95- naive CD8+ T cells expressing CXCR3 (TNR3+). The receptor was derived from a human donor in good health. Some clones in this sample may be carry-over from other donors' samples. The rearrangement joins TRBV27 to TRBJ2-5; TCRdb's D call, TRBD1, is unchecked because there is no DNA. The CDR3 region is CASSLIPRQEETQYF.